Listed below are T cell receptor beta chains from one sample, sequenced in a study of healthy donors' naive CD4 and CD8 T cells. One entry per CDR3 protein, called by TCRdb with MiXCR from the reads. Altogether about 200,000 distinct CDR3 sequences are present, about four fifths being singletons, with the ten largest covering approximately 2.5%. Sequencing was performed on naive CD4+ and CD8+ T cells sorted from blood, pooled from several donors. Receptor source: a pool of human donors in good health; the sample pools cells from several healthy donors. The CDR3 runs from the conserved cysteine through the conserved F or W. The D gene is left open where the match is weak. Some rows have no size entry. The others give once, few or many, or a class for an expanded clone.

v_call	d_call	clone_size	j_call	cdr3_aa	cdr3_nt
TRBV27	NA	few	TRBJ2-7	CASAPDGQSSNEQYF	TGTGCCAGCGCCCCTGACGGACAGTCCTCCAACGAGCAGTACTTC
TRBV4-3	TRBD1	NA	TRBJ1-2	CASSQDWGQGIYGYTF	TGCGCCAGCAGCCAAGATTGGGGACAGGGAATCTATGGCTACACCTTC
TRBV15	NA	NA	TRBJ2-4	CATGVLAKNIQYF	TGTGCCACCGGGGTTCTAGCCAAAAACATTCAGTACTTC
TRBV15	NA	NA	TRBJ1-2	CATSREIGSLGYTF	TGTGCCACCAGCAGAGAAATTGGCTCCCTTGGCTACACCTTC
TRBV18	TRBD1	NA	TRBJ2-7	CASSPTIGQGGYEQYF	TGTGCCAGCTCACCAACAATAGGACAGGGTGGTTACGAGCAGTACTTC
TRBV6-5	NA	few	TRBJ1-6	CASRAGTLYNSPLHF	TGTGCCAGCAGAGCCGGGACACTATATAATTCACCCCTCCACTTT
TRBV11-2	NA	NA	TRBJ2-1	CASSLVRVGNYNEQFF	TGTGCCAGCAGCTTAGTCCGGGTGGGTAATTACAATGAGCAGTTCTTC
TRBV19	NA	few	TRBJ1-4	CASSIGNEKLFF	TGTGCCAGTAGTATCGGTAATGAAAAACTGTTTTTT
TRBV6-5	NA	NA	TRBJ2-7	CASSYSGTRFYEQYF	TGTGCCAGCAGTTACTCAGGGACGAGATTCTACGAGCAGTACTTC
TRBV19	NA	NA	TRBJ2-1	CASSISPILRGAKMNNEQFF	TGTGCCAGTAGTATCTCTCCCATTCTCAGGGGCGCCAAGATGAACAATGAGCAGTTCTTC
TRBV29-1	NA	NA	TRBJ2-1	CSVEARLVYNEQFF	TGCAGCGTTGAAGCGCGCCTTGTCTACAATGAGCAGTTCTTC
TRBV29-1	NA	NA	TRBJ1-3	CSVEPRLSGNTIYF	TGCAGCGTTGAACCCCGCCTCTCTGGAAACACCATATATTTT
TRBV6-5	NA	once	TRBJ2-5	CASSYSGQETQYF	TGTGCCAGCAGTTACTCGGGACAAGAGACCCAGTACTTC
TRBV19	NA	NA	TRBJ2-1	CASSISPNEQFF	TGTGCCAGTAGTATATCCCCCAATGAGCAGTTCTTC
TRBV5-1	NA	once	TRBJ2-1	CASSLDLLSRFF	TGCGCCAGCAGCTTGGATCTGCTTAGCCGGTTCTTC
TRBV6-5	NA	few	TRBJ1-3	CASSYGTASGNTIYF	TGTGCCAGCAGTTACGGGACGGCTTCTGGAAACACCATATATTTT
TRBV12-5	NA	NA	TRBJ1-1	CASGPNYAGFGAFF	TGTGCTAGTGGTCCCAACTACGCTGGGTTTGGAGCTTTCTTT
TRBV27	NA	NA	TRBJ1-2	CASSFWGNYGYTF	TGTGCCAGCAGTTTTTGGGGGAACTATGGCTACACCTTC
TRBV6-5	TRBD2	NA	TRBJ2-3	CASRAGLAADTQYF	TGTGCCAGCAGAGCGGGACTAGCGGCAGATACGCAGTATTTT
TRBV20-1	NA	NA	TRBJ1-2	CSASWGDSYGYTF	TGTAGTGCTAGTTGGGGCGACAGCTATGGCTACACCTTC
TRBV12-3/TRBV12-4	NA	NA	TRBJ2-3	CASSLTLGWDGADTQYF	TGTGCCAGCAGTTTAACCCTGGGTTGGGACGGGGCAGATACGCAGTATTTT
TRBV29-1	TRBD2	NA	TRBJ2-3	CSVPKGTSGRPSTDTQYF	TGCAGCGTTCCGAAGGGGACTAGCGGGAGGCCTAGCACAGATACGCAGTATTTT
TRBV6-5	NA	few	TRBJ2-7	CASSYGGSEQYF	TGTGCCAGCAGTTACGGGGGAAGCGAGCAGTACTTC
TRBV29-1	NA	few	TRBJ1-1	CSVEDRVSTEAFF	TGCAGCGTTGAAGACAGGGTGAGCACTGAAGCTTTCTTT
TRBV13	NA	NA	TRBJ2-7	CASSRRGSSIQGDEQYF	TGTGCCAGCAGCCGCAGGGGAAGCTCGATTCAGGGAGACGAGCAGTACTTC
TRBV7-4	TRBD1	NA	TRBJ1-5	CASSPDDRGSGQPQHF	TGTGCCAGCAGCCCCGATGACAGGGGATCTGGTCAGCCCCAGCATTTT
TRBV29-1	NA	once	TRBJ2-5	CSVTPGLPAGTQYF	TGCAGCGTCACCCCCGGGCTTCCAGCGGGGACCCAGTACTTC
TRBV29-1	NA	NA	TRBJ1-1	CSVDQLETEAFF	TGCAGCGTTGATCAGTTAGAAACAGAAGCTTTCTTT
TRBV4-3	NA	NA	TRBJ2-3	CASSDVTYSTDTQYF	TGCGCCAGCAGCGATGTGACTTATAGCACAGATACGCAGTATTTT
TRBV24-1	TRBD2	once	TRBJ2-1	CATSGGLYYNEQFF	TGTGCCACCAGTGGGGGACTATACTACAATGAGCAGTTCTTC
TRBV27	TRBD1	once	TRBJ2-3	CASRHRQGRSTDTQYF	TGTGCCAGCAGACACCGACAGGGTCGGAGCACAGATACGCAGTATTTT
TRBV29-1	NA	NA	TRBJ2-5	CSVLGQAGETQYF	TGCAGCGTCCTCGGGCAGGCGGGAGAGACCCAGTACTTC
TRBV5-1	NA	NA	TRBJ2-7	CASSLGSSALEQYF	TGCGCCAGCAGCTTGGGGAGCAGCGCCCTCGAGCAGTACTTC
TRBV20-1	NA	NA	TRBJ1-5	CSARTGLRGQPQHF	TGCAGTGCTAGAACCGGCCTCCGCGGGCAGCCCCAGCATTTT
TRBV5-4	NA	NA	TRBJ2-3	CASSLQIPGTDTQYF	TGTGCCAGCAGCTTGCAGATACCGGGCACAGATACGCAGTATTTT
TRBV2	TRBD1	few	TRBJ1-4	CASSEGTGGREKLFF	TGTGCCAGCAGTGAAGGGACAGGGGGCCGTGAAAAACTGTTTTTT
TRBV11-3	TRBD2	NA	TRBJ2-3	CASSLLSSGRMDTQYF	TGTGCCAGCAGCTTATTAAGCAGCGGGAGAATGGATACGCAGTATTTT
TRBV19	TRBD2	once	TRBJ2-7	CASSPWTSGAYEQYF	TGTGCCAGTAGTCCTTGGACTAGCGGGGCTTACGAGCAGTACTTC
TRBV5-6	NA	NA	TRBJ1-1	CASSFGAGTEAFF	TGTGCCAGCAGCTTTGGGGCCGGGACTGAAGCTTTCTTT
TRBV30	NA	few	TRBJ1-1	CAWSALVGLGNTEAFF	TGTGCCTGGAGTGCCCTGGTGGGTCTTGGGAACACTGAAGCTTTCTTT
TRBV18	NA	few	TRBJ2-7	CASSPYRYYEQYF	TGTGCCAGCTCACCATACAGGTACTACGAGCAGTACTTC
TRBV6-5	NA	NA	TRBJ2-6	CASSYRETGANVLTF	TGTGCCAGCAGTTACAGGGAGACTGGGGCCAACGTCCTGACTTTC
TRBV29-1	TRBD2	NA	TRBJ2-1	CSVVSGTSNEQFF	TGCAGCGTTGTTAGCGGGACTTCAAATGAGCAGTTCTTC
TRBV5-1	NA	NA	TRBJ2-5	CASSHGTLQETQYF	TGCGCCAGCAGCCACGGAACACTCCAAGAGACCCAGTACTTC
TRBV11-2	TRBD2	NA	TRBJ2-1	CASSSIGETSDGNYEQFF	TGTGCCAGCAGCTCGATAGGGGAGACTAGCGATGGTAATTATGAGCAGTTCTTC
TRBV29-1	NA	NA	TRBJ2-3	CSVGEGSDTQYF	TGCAGCGTTGGAGAGGGGTCGGATACGCAGTATTTT
TRBV11-2	TRBD2	NA	TRBJ2-7	CASSQIAGGKHEQYF	TGTGCCAGCAGCCAAATAGCGGGAGGGAAACACGAGCAGTACTTC
TRBV18	TRBD1	NA	TRBJ1-2	CASSPETGGGVGYTF	TGTGCCAGCTCACCTGAGACAGGAGGGGGCGTTGGCTACACCTTC
TRBV6-5	NA	NA	TRBJ1-5	CASSSREGQPQHF	TGTGCCAGCAGCTCACGGGAGGGTCAGCCCCAGCATTTT
TRBV29-1	NA	NA	TRBJ2-1	CSVELRHRNEQFF	TGCAGCGTTGAACTACGACACCGCAATGAGCAGTTCTTC
TRBV6-1	NA	NA	TRBJ1-5	CAIAVSGRSNQPQHF	TGTGCCATCGCTGTCTCGGGACGAAGCAATCAGCCCCAGCATTTT
TRBV29-1	NA	once	TRBJ1-2	CSTWTVYGYTF	TGCAGCACGTGGACAGTCTATGGCTACACCTTC
TRBV29-1	NA	NA	TRBJ2-5	CSVEFGTGETQYF	TGCAGCGTTGAATTCGGGACCGGGGAGACCCAGTACTTC
TRBV4-3	NA	once	TRBJ1-2	CASSVGEGSYGYTF	TGCGCCAGCAGCGTTGGGGAGGGCAGCTATGGCTACACCTTC
TRBV5-1	TRBD1	NA	TRBJ1-2	CASSSGGDRDGYTF	TGCGCCAGCAGCTCCGGTGGAGACAGGGATGGCTACACCTTC
TRBV29-1	NA	NA	TRBJ1-1	CSVDYGNTEAFF	TGCAGCGTTGACTACGGGAACACTGAAGCTTTCTTT
TRBV29-1	NA	NA	TRBJ1-2	CSVDRYGYTF	TGCAGCGTGGACAGATATGGCTACACCTTC